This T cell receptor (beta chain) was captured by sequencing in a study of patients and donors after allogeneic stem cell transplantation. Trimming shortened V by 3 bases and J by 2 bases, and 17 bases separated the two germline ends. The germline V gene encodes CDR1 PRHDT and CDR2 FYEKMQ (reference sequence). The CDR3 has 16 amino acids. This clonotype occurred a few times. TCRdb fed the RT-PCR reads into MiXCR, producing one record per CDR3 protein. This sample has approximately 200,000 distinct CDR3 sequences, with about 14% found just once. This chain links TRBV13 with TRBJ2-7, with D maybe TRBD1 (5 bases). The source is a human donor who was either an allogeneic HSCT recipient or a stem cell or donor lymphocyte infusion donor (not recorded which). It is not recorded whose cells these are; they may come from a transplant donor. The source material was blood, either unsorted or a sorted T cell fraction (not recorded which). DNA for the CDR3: TGTGCCAGCAGCTTTACCCAGACGACAGAGCCCTACGAGCAGTACTTC. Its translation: CASSFTQTTEPYEQYF. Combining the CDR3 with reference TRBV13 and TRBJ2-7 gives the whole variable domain AAGVIQSPRHLIKEKRETATLKCYPIPRHDTVYWYQQGPGQDPQFLISFYEKMQSDKGSIPDRFSAQQFSDYHSELNMSSLELGDSALYFCASSFTQTTEPYEQYFGPGTRLTVT.